The present TCR beta chain was sequenced within a study of T cell responses to AZD1222 COVID-19 vaccine. Study observations and caveats: Two doses of AZD1222 preceded a rise in Spike-specific TCR breadth and depth. Of the AZD1222 recipients, only five to seven were seropositive at baseline. Females outnumbered males among donors, who were mostly white British; clonal diversity was possibly underestimated.

Libraries were prepared by immunoSEQ multiplex PCR; TCRdb keeps only in-frame clonotypes and omits some of them. This sample has 35,000 to 45,000 clones, with over 70% found just once. Looked up from germline, CDR1 is MNHEY and CDR2 is SVGAGI. This CDR3 has 13 residues. Trimming took off 10 bases at V and 5 bases at J, with 15 bases between the two ends. This clone was observed a few times. Its antigen is unidentified. Combined were second doses at about 4 or about 12 weeks. J is TRBJ1-5 and V is TRBV6-5; maybe TRBD1 (6 bases). The source was peripheral blood, collected 28 days after the second AZD1222 dose. The receptor was isolated from an adult who received the AZD1222 COVID-19 vaccine. The CDR3 is CATRGEEDQPQHF. In nucleotides, the CDR3 is TGTGCCACCAGGGGAGAAGAGGATCAGCCCCAGCATTTT.